The 7 T cell receptor beta chains reported below all come from one sample, sequenced in a study of blood T cell repertoires in COVID-19. Assay used: immunoSEQ multiplex PCR; TCRdb lists only in-frame clones, some missing. Among around 290,000 clones, roughly nine tenths were seen once, and the ten largest hold 2.6%. Sequencing was performed on PBMCs or T cells enriched from blood (not recorded which). All receptors derive from a woman aged 18-35 years who had recovered from COVID-19.

This chain uses TRBV28 with TRBJ1-1; 8 bases fit TRBD1. The junction had 4 bases not matched to a gene; V was cut back by 6 bases and J by 1 base. The CDR3 contains 14 residues. Germline V gene data show CDR1 as MDHEN and CDR2 as SYDVKM. The CDR3: CASSPDRENTEAFF. DNA for the CDR3: TGTGCCAGCAGCCCGGACAGGGAGAACACTGAAGCTTTCTTT.

The chain combines TRBV6-4 with TRBJ2-2; 7 bases line up with TRBD2. The CDR3 extends over 16 amino acids. Germline values: CDR1 MRHNA, CDR2 SNTAGT. Unmatched junction bases numbered 7, after V lost 6 bases and J lost 0 bases. The CDR3 sequence: CASSGDYSTNTGELFF. The CDR3 DNA is TGTGCCAGCAGCGGGGACTACTCTACGAACACCGGGGAGCTGTTTTTT.

The V and J genes are TRBV9 and TRBJ2-1; a possible D gene is TRBD2 (6 bases). This CDR3 region has 15 residues. Deletions cut 1 base from V and 5 bases from J, with 13 bases between. Germline values: CDR1 SGDLS, CDR2 YYNGEE. This CDR3 is CASSVTPGLNNEQFF. CDR3 coding DNA: TGTGCCAGCAGCGTAACCCCGGGACTCAACAATGAGCAGTTCTTC.

The chain carries TRBV5-4 and TRBJ2-3; 11 nucleotides match TRBD2. Germline assignment: CDR1 SGHNT and CDR2 YYREEE (reference sequence). This CDR3 region has 15 residues. The trim removed 0 bases at V and 6 bases at J, leaving 3 bases unmatched. The CDR3 loop is CASSLETSGVDTQYF. The CDR3 DNA sequence: TGTGCCAGCAGCTTGGAGACTAGCGGGGTGGATACGCAGTATTTT. Together with reference TRBV5-4 and TRBJ2-3, the CDR3 gives the full variable domain: ETGVTQSPTHLIKTRGQQVTLRCSSQSGHNTVSWYQQALGQGPQFIFQYYREEENGRGNFPPRFSGLQFPNYSSELNVNALELDDSALYLCASSLETSGVDTQYFGPGTRLTVL.

V is TRBV6-1 and J is TRBJ2-7; 7 bases align to TRBD2. The germline V gene encodes CDR1 MNHNS and CDR2 SASEGT. The V segment lost 3 bases and the J segment 6 bases; nucleotides outside the gene matches: 8. This CDR3 comprises 14 residues. CDR3 sequence: CASSDVAGVGEQYF. In nucleotides, the CDR3 is TGTGCCAGCAGTGACGTGGCGGGAGTAGGCGAGCAGTACTTC.

The chain carries TRBV24-1 and TRBJ2-5, with a tentative D call TRBD2 (5 bases). The CDR3 loop spans 14 amino acids. Deletions cut 5 bases from V and 7 bases from J, with 16 bases between. The germline gives CDR1 KGHDR, CDR2 SFDVKD. The CDR3 DNA is TGTGCCACCAGTGCCGGTCCAGGCCGGGGGACCCAGTACTTC. Protein: CATSAGPGRGTQYF.

This chain connects TRBV29-1 to TRBJ2-7; weak D call: TRBD2 (7 bases). Trimming stripped 2 bases from V and 2 bases from J, with 13 bases between. The CDR3 consists of 14 residues. The germline CDR1 and CDR2 sequences are SQVTM and ANQGSEA. The chain's CDR3 is CSVETEGGTYEQYF. CDR3 nucleotides: TGCAGCGTTGAAACCGAGGGGGGGACCTACGAGCAGTACTTC.